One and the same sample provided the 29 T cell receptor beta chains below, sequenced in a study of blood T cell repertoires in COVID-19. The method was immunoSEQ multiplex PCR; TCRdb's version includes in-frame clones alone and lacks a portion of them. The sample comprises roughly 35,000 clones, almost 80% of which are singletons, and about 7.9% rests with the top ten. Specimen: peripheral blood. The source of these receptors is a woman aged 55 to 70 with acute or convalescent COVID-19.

This CDR3 is CASSPLGGVDYGYTF. The CDR3 DNA follows: TGTGCCAGCAGCCCCCTCGGAGGGGTTGACTATGGCTACACCTTC. The V gene is TRBV7-8, the J gene TRBJ1-2, with D tentatively TRBD1 (5 bases). V gave up 5 bases and J gave up 3 bases, with 16 bases separating them. Germline CDR1 is SGHVS and CDR2 is FQNEAQ. The length of the CDR3 is 15 residues. The whole variable domain, remainder taken from reference TRBV7-8 and TRBJ1-2, is GAGVSQSPRYKVAKRGQDVALRCDPISGHVSLFWYQQALGQGPEFLTYFQNEAQLDKSGLPSDRFFAERPEGSVSTLKIQRTQQEDSAVYLCASSPLGGVDYGYTFGSGTRLTVV.

The DNA for the CDR3 is TGCGCCAGCAGCGGGGGACAGGGAGAGACCCAGTACTTC. The encoded protein is CASSGGQGETQYF. V and J are TRBV5-1 and TRBJ2-5; 9 positions match TRBD1. Trimming removed 4 bases from V and 4 bases from J; junction bases left unmatched: 2. From germline, CDR1 is SGHRS and CDR2 YFSETQ. The CDR3 covers 13 residues.

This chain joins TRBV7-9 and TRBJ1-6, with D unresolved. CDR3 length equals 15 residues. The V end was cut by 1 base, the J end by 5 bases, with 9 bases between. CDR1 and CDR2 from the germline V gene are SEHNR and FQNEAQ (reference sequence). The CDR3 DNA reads TGTGCCAGCAGCTTAGATGTGACACATAATTCACCCCTCCACTTT. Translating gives CASSLDVTHNSPLHF.

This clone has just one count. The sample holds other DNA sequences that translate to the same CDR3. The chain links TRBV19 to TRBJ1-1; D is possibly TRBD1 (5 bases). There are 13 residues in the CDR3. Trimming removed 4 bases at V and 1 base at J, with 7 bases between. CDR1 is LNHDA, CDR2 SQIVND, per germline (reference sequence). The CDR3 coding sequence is TGTGCCAGTAGTAAGACAGCGAACACTGAAGCTTTCTTT. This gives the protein CASSKTANTEAFF.

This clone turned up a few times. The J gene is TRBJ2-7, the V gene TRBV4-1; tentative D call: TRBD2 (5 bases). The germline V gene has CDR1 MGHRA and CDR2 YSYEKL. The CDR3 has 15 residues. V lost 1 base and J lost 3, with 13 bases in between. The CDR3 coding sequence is TGCGCCAGCAGCCAAGCTCCGGGAAACAGCTACGAGCAGTACTTC. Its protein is CASSQAPGNSYEQYF.

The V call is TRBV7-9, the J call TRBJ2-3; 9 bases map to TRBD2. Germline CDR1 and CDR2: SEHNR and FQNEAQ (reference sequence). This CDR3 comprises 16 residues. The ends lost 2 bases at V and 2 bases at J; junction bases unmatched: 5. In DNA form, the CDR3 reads TGTGCCAGCAGCTTACCCGGGACTAGCACCACAGATACGCAGTATTTT. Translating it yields CASSLPGTSTTDTQYF. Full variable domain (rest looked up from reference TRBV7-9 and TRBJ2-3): DTGVSQNPRHKITKRGQNVTFRCDPISEHNRLYWYRQTLGQGPEFLTYFQNEAQLEKSRLLSDRFSAERPKGSFSTLEIQRTEQGDSAMYLCASSLPGTSTTDTQYFGPGTRLTVL.

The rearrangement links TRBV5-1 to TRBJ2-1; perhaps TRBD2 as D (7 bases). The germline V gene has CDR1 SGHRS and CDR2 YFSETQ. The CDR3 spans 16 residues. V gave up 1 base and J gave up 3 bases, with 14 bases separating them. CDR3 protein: CASSLPPGEGYNEQFF. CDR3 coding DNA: TGCGCCAGCAGCTTGCCCCCAGGGGAGGGCTACAATGAGCAGTTCTTC.

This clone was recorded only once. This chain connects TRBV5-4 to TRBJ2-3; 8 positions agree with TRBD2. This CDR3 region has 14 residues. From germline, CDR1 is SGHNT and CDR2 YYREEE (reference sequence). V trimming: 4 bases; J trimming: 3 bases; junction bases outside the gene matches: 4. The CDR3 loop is CASSRGGQTDTQYF. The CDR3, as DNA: TGTGCCAGCAGCCGGGGGGGCCAGACAGATACGCAGTATTTT.

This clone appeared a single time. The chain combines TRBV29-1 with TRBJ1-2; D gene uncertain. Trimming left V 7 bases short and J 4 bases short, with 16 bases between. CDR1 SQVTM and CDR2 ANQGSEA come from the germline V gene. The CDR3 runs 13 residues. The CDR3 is CSAGSTQVYGYTF. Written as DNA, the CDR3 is TGCAGCGCTGGATCTACCCAGGTCTATGGCTACACCTTC.

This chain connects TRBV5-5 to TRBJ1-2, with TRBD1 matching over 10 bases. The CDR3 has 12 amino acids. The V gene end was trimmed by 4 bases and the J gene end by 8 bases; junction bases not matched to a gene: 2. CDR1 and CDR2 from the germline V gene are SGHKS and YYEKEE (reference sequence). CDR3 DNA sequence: TGTGCCAGCAGCGCGGGACAGGGGGGCTACACCTTC. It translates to CASSAGQGGYTF.

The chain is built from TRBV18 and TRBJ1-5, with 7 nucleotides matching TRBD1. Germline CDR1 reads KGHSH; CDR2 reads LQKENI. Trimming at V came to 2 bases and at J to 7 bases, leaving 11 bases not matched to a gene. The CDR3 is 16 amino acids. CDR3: CASSPFTGTGDQPQHF. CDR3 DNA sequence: TGTGCCAGCTCACCATTTACGGGTACAGGGGACCAGCCCCAGCATTTT.

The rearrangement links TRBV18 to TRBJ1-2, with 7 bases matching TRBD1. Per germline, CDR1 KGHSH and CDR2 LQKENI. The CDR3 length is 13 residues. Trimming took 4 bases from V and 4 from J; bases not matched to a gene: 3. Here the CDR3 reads CASSLRDSYGYTF. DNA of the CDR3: TGTGCCAGCTCACTCCGGGACAGCTATGGCTACACCTTC.

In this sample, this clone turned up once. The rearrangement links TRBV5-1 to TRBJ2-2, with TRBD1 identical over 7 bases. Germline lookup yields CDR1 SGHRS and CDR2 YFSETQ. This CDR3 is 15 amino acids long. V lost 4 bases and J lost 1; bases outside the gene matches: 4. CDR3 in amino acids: CASSVNRGNTGELFF. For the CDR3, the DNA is TGCGCCAGCAGCGTAAACAGGGGGAACACCGGGGAGCTGTTTTTT.

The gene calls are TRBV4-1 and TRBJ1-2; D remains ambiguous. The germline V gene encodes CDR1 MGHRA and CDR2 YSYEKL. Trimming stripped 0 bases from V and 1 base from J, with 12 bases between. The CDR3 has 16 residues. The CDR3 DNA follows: TGCGCCAGCAGCCAAGAGCCCCCCCCAGTTAACTATGGCTACACCTTC. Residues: CASSQEPPPVNYGYTF.

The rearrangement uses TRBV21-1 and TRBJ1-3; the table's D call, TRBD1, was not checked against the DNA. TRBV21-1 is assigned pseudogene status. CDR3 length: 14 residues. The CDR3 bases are TGTGCCATGACAGGGGTTCTCCCTCTATGGACCATATATTTT. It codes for CAMTGVLPLWTIYF.

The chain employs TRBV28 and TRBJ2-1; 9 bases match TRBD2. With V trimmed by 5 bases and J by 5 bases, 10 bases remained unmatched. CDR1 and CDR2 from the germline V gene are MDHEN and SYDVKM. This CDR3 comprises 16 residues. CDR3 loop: CASSTSSGGPNNEQFF. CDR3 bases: TGTGCCAGCAGTACCTCAAGCGGGGGGCCTAACAATGAGCAGTTCTTC.

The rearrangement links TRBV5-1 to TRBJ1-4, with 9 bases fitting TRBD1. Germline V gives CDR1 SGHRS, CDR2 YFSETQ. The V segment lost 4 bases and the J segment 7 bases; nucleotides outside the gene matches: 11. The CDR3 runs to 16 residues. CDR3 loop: CASSITQGADREKLFF. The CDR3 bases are TGCGCCAGCAGCATTACACAGGGGGCCGATCGTGAAAAACTGTTTTTT.

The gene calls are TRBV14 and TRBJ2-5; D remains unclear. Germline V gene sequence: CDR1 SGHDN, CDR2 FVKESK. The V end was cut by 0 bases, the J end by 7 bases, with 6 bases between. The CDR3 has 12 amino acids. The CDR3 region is CASSQDSGTQYF. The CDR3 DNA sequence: TGTGCCAGCAGCCAAGATTCCGGGACCCAGTACTTC.

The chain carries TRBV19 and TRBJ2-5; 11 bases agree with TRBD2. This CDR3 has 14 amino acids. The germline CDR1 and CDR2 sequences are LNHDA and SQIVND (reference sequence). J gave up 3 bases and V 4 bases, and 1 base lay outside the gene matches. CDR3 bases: TGTGCCAGTAGTAAGGGACTAGCGGAAGAGACCCAGTACTTC. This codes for CASSKGLAEETQYF.

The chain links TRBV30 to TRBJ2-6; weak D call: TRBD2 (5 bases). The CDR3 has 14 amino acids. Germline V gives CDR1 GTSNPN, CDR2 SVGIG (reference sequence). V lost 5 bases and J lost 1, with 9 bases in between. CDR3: CAWGSGSGANVLTF. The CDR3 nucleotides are TGTGCCTGGGGGTCGGGATCTGGGGCCAACGTCCTGACTTTC.

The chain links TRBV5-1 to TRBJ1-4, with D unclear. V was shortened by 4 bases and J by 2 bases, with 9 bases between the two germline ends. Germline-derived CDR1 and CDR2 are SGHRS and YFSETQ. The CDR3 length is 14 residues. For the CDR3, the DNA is TGCGCCAGCAGCAATGGGAGCACTAATGAAAAACTGTTTTTT. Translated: CASSNGSTNEKLFF.

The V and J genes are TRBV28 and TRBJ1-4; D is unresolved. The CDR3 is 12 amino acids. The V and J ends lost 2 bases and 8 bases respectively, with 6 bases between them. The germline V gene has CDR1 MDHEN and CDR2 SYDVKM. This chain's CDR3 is CASSLNGEKLFF. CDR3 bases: TGTGCCAGCAGTTTAAATGGCGAAAAACTGTTTTTT. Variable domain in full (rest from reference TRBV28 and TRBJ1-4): DVKVTQSSRYLVKRTGEKVFLECVQDMDHENMFWYRQDPGLGLRLIYFSYDVKMKEKGDIPEGYSVSREKKERFSLILESASTNQTSMYLCASSLNGEKLFFGSGTQLSVL.

The CDR3 DNA sequence: TGTGCCAGCAGCGCAGGGGGGAACACTGAAGCTTTCTTT. Translating gives CASSAGGNTEAFF. The chain recombines TRBV2 with TRBJ1-1; 7 bases are shared with TRBD1. This CDR3 contains 13 residues. V gave up 6 bases and J gave up 1 base; unmatched junction bases: 2. The germline CDR1 and CDR2 sequences are SNHLY and FYNNEI. Full variable domain (remainder filled in from reference TRBV2 and TRBJ1-1): EPEVTQTPSHQVTQMGQEVILRCVPISNHLYFYWYRQILGQKVEFLVSFYNNEISEKSEIFDDQFSVERPDGSNFTLKIRSTKLEDSAMYFCASSAGGNTEAFFGQGTRLTVV.

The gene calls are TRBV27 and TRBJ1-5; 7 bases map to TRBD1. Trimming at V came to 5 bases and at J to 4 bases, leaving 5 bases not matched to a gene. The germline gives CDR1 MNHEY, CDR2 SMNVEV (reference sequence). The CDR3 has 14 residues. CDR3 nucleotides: TGTGCCAGCAGTCAACAGGGGAAGAATCAGCCCCAGCATTTT. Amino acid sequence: CASSQQGKNQPQHF.

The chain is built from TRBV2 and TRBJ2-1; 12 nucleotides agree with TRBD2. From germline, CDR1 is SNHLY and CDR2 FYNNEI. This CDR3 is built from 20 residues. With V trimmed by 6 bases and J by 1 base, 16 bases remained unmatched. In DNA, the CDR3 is TGTGCCAGCAGGCAGGGGCACCGGCCTAGCGGGGGGGCGTCCTACAATGAGCAGTTCTTC. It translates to CASRQGHRPSGGASYNEQFF.

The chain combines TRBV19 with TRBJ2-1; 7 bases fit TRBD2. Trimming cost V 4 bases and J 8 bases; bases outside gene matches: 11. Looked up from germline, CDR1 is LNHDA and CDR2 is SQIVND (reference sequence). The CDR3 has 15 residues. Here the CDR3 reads CASSRGGVFQDEQFF. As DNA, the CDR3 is TGTGCCAGTAGTAGGGGGGGGGTGTTTCAAGATGAGCAGTTCTTC. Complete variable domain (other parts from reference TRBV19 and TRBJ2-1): DGGITQSPKYLFRKEGQNVTLSCEQNLNHDAMYWYRQDPGQGLRLIYYSQIVNDFQKGDIAEGYSVSREKKESFPLTVTSAQKNPTAFYLCASSRGGVFQDEQFFGPGTRLTVL.

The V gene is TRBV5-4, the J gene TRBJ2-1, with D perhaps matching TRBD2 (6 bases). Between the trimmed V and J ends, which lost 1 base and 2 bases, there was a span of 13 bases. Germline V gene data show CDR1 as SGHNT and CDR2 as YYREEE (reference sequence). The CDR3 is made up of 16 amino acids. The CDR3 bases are TGTGCCAGCAGCTTGTTGGAGGGATTTACCTACAATGAGCAGTTCTTC. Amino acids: CASSLLEGFTYNEQFF.

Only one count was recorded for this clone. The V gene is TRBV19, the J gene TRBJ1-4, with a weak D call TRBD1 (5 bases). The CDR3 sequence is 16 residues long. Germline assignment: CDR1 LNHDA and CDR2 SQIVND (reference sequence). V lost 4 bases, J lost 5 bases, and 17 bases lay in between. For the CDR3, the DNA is TGTGCCAGTAGTACCACAGACCTGGGGCGAAATGAAAAACTGTTTTTT. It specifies CASSTTDLGRNEKLFF. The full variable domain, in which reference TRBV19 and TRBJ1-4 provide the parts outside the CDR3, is DGGITQSPKYLFRKEGQNVTLSCEQNLNHDAMYWYRQDPGQGLRLIYYSQIVNDFQKGDIAEGYSVSREKKESFPLTVTSAQKNPTAFYLCASSTTDLGRNEKLFFGSGTQLSVL.

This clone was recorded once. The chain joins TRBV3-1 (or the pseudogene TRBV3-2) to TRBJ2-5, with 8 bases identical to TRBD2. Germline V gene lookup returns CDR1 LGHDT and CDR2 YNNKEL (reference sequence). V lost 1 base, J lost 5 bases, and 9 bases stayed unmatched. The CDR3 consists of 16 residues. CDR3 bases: TGTGCCAGCAGCCAAGTTCCAGCGGGGGCCGGGGAGACCCAGTACTTC. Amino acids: CASSQVPAGAGETQYF.